These 9 T cell receptor beta chains came from one sample sequenced in a study of T cells expressing NK-cell markers. TCRdb re-called the 5' RACE reads; every CDR3 protein appears as one record, without DNA. In all, the sample yields some 500,000 distinct CDR3 sequences. The sequenced sample consisted of blood T cells: a sorted CD56 or NKG2C T cell subset, CD4+ or CD8+ T cells, or bulk PBMC T cells (not recorded which). Source of these receptors: a woman aged 45-60 years in good health.

The gene calls are TRBV3-1 and TRBJ1-1; there is no DNA to check the TCRdb D call of TRBD1. CDR1 is LGHDT and CDR2 is YNNKEL in the germline V gene (reference sequence). The CDR3 spans 12 residues. The CDR3 sequence: CASSQGGDGAFF.

The rearrangement links TRBV3-1 to TRBJ1-1; TCRdb names TRBD1, which stays unverified in the absence of DNA. Germline V lookup: CDR1 LGHDT, CDR2 YNNKEL (reference sequence). This CDR3 has 14 amino acids. The CDR3 loop reads CASSPGTEPSEAFF.

The rearrangement uses TRBV20-1 and TRBJ2-1; TCRdb's assignment of TRBD1 cannot be checked, as there is no DNA. Germline V gene sequence: CDR1 DFQATT, CDR2 SNEGSKA (reference sequence). The CDR3 runs to 12 residues. The CDR3 sequence: CSARTVSREQFF.

The rearrangement links TRBV7-9 to TRBJ2-2; with no DNA, the TCRdb D assignment of TRBD2 cannot be verified. The CDR3 has 14 amino acids. Germline loops: CDR1 SEHNR, CDR2 FQNEAQ (reference sequence). The CDR3 loop reads CASSSKREYGELFF.

V gene TRBV24-1 combines with J gene TRBJ2-1; the TRBD2 assignment by TCRdb is unverifiable without DNA. CDR3 length equals 16 residues. CDR1 and CDR2 from the germline V gene are KGHDR and SFDVKD. The CDR3 loop reads CATSDLASGKHNEQFF.

This sequence joins TRBV20-1 and TRBJ2-2; TCRdb names TRBD2, which stays unverified in the absence of DNA. Germline CDR1 reads DFQATT; CDR2 reads SNEGSKA (reference sequence). CDR3 length: 14 residues. CDR3 sequence: CSATSGRGTGELFF.

The rearrangement uses TRBV7-2 and TRBJ2-7; TCRdb's D gene call, TRBD2, goes unchecked for lack of DNA. Germline V CDR1 and CDR2: SGHTA, FQGNSA. The CDR3 extends over 16 amino acids. The CDR3 spells CASTVELAGGPGEQYF. Full variable domain (remainder filled in from reference TRBV7-2 and TRBJ2-7): GAGVSQSPSNKVTEKGKDVELRCDPISGHTALYWYRQSLGQGLEFLIYFQGNSAPDKSGLPSDRFSAERTGGSVSTLTIQRTQQEDSAVYLCASTVELAGGPGEQYFGPGTRLTVT.

The chain combines TRBV12-3 or TRBV12-4 with TRBJ2-1; TCRdb reports TRBD2, a call that lacks DNA to check it against. This CDR3 is built from 14 residues. This CDR3 reads CASSWDSGSDEQFF.

The chain combines TRBV14 with TRBJ2-2; the TCRdb D gene call, TRBD2, has no DNA to confirm it. This CDR3 is 16 amino acids long. Germline-derived CDR1 and CDR2 are SGHDN and FVKESK. This chain's CDR3 is CASSLRGGRADGELFF.